This TCR beta chain originates from a study of beta chain features in type 1 diabetes. Study-level background: Sorted cells from all samples, numbering roughly 100 million, were examined. Findings and caveats of the study: An over-representation of cells with high TCR expression could result from cDNA sequencing. TCRB CDR3s were moderately but significantly shorter in Type 1 diabetes patients in all four CD4+ subsets.

To note about this clone: The antigen remains undetermined.

CD45RO/CCR7/CD25/CD127/CD95/CD27 sorting isolated CD4+ naive, central memory, regulatory and stem cell-like memory cells. Reverse transcribing all isolated RNA meant expressed TCRB transcripts were sequenced. Repertoires were generated with immunoSEQ multiplex PCR, while TCRdb's copy carries only in-frame clones and drops some. The sample includes about 150,000 clones, around 10% seen only once; the top ten take around 2%. This clonotype was obtained from a young man in good health. Material: central memory CD4+ T cells from blood.

CDR3 coding DNA: TGTGCCAGCACCACCGGGGGATTCAAAGAGACCCAGTACTTC. It is translated as CASTTGGFKETQYF. V is TRBV6-6 and J is TRBJ2-5, with a tentative D call TRBD2 (6 bases). CDR1 is MNHNY, CDR2 SVGAGI, per germline (reference sequence). V lost 7 bases and J lost 3, with 15 bases in between. CDR3 length: 14 amino acids.